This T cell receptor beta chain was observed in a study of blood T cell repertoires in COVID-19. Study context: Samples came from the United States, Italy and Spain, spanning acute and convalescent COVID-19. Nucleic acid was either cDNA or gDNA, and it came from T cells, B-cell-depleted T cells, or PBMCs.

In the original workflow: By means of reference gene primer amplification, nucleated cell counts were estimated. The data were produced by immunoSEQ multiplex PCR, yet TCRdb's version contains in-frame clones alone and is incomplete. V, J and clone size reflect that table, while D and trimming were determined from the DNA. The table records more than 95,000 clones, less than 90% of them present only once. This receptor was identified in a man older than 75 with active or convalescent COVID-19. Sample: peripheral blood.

The DNA of the CDR3 is TGTGCCAGCAGCGCGGAGGGGGGGATCACTGAAGCTTTCTTT. Translation gives CASSAEGGITEAFF. This sequence joins TRBV5-4 and TRBJ1-1; D possibly corresponds to TRBD1 (6 bases). V gave up 4 bases and J gave up 4 bases, with 14 bases separating them. The CDR3 is 14 residues long. Per the germline V gene, CDR1 is SGHNT and CDR2 is YYREEE (reference sequence).